The 31 T cell receptor beta chains below come from one sample, sequenced in a study of blood T cell repertoires in COVID-19. Assay: immunoSEQ multiplex PCR; the TCRdb copy retains only in-frame clones and omits some. This table holds 130,000 to 150,000 clones, 88% found once. Sequences were obtained from peripheral blood. The receptor set was obtained from a human donor in a cohort sampled during active COVID-19.

This chain joins TRBV21-1 and TRBJ2-1; the table calls TRBD2, which could not be checked here. TRBV21-1 is classified as a pseudogene. CDR3 length: 15 residues. The DNA of the CDR3 is TGTGCCAGCAGCAAAACAGGAGGGGGGGGATATGAGCAGTTCTTC. Translated, it gives CASSKTGGGGYEQFF.

The rearrangement links TRBV9 to TRBJ2-1; D is undetermined. Germline CDR1 is SGDLS and CDR2 is YYNGEE. Trimming removed 4 bases from V and 0 bases from J, with 8 bases in between. This CDR3 spans 14 amino acids. CDR3 nucleotides: TGTGCCAGCAGCCCCCGCGGCTCCTACAATGAGCAGTTCTTC. The encoded protein is CASSPRGSYNEQFF. Drawing the rest from reference TRBV9 and TRBJ2-1, the complete variable domain is DSGVTQTPKHLITATGQRVTLRCSPRSGDLSVYWYQQSLDQGLQFLIQYYNGEERAKGNILERFSAQQFPDLHSELNLSSLELGDSALYFCASSPRGSYNEQFFGPGTRLTVL.

This clone was counted once. The chain employs TRBV6-6 and TRBJ2-3; 15 positions agree with TRBD2. The CDR3 length is 16 residues. With 8 bases clipped from V and 6 bases from J, the junction kept 9 bases outside the gene matches. The germline gives CDR1 MNHNY, CDR2 SVGAGI (reference sequence). CDR3 residues: CASVWTSGGDVDTQYF. CDR3 sequence (DNA): TGTGCCAGCGTATGGACTAGCGGGGGGGACGTGGATACGCAGTATTTT.

The chain links TRBV4-3 to TRBJ2-7; 9 bases agree with TRBD2. Germline CDR1 LGHNA, CDR2 YSLEER. The CDR3 is 16 amino acids. V shed 0 bases, J shed 4 bases, and the junction held 7 bases outside the gene matches. CDR3 region: CASSQDLGAGGYEQYF. CDR3 coding DNA: TGCGCCAGCAGCCAAGATCTAGGGGCGGGAGGGTACGAGCAGTACTTC.

The chain couples TRBV7-2 to TRBJ2-3; 12 nucleotides agree with TRBD2. Trimming at V came to 6 bases and at J to 3 bases, leaving 7 bases not matched to a gene. From germline, CDR1 is SGHTA and CDR2 FQGNSA. This CDR3 contains 16 residues. The CDR3 coding sequence is TGTGCCAGCAGGTCGACTAGCGGGGGAATAACAGATACGCAGTATTTT. Translated, it gives CASRSTSGGITDTQYF.

This chain links TRBV19 with TRBJ1-1; D unresolved. Trimming pared 5 bases from V and 4 bases from J, leaving 11 bases between. The V gene's germline CDR1 is LNHDA and CDR2 SQIVND (reference sequence). The CDR3 totals 13 residues. CDR3 nucleotides: TGTGCCAGTAGTTCTCGGGGTGGCACTGAAGCTTTCTTT. Protein: CASSSRGGTEAFF.

The chain carries TRBV29-1 and TRBJ1-1, with TRBD1 matching 7 bases. This CDR3 contains 13 residues. Germline V gene lookup returns CDR1 SQVTM and CDR2 ANQGSEA. The V and J ends lost 5 bases and 1 base, in that order; junction bases with no gene match: 4. The CDR3 DNA reads as TGCAGCGTTACGGGACAGCCGAACACTGAAGCTTTCTTT. Translation gives CSVTGQPNTEAFF.

This clone was detected once. The chain uses TRBV11-2 and TRBJ2-5; D might be TRBD1 (8 bases). The CDR3 is made up of 16 amino acids. V shed 2 bases and J shed 5 bases, with 18 bases lying between them. Germline V CDR1 and CDR2: SGHAT, FQNNGV. The DNA of the CDR3 is TGTGCCAGCAGCTTATCAGGGGGCGGGGGTCGCGAGACCCAGTACTTC. Translation: CASSLSGGGGRETQYF.

This clone was picked up one time. This rearrangement joins TRBV6-2 or TRBV6-3 to TRBJ1-2, with no clear D. Looked up from germline, CDR1 is MNHEY and CDR2 is SVGEGT. V lost 5 bases to trimming and J lost 8 bases, with 15 bases between them. The CDR3 runs to 13 residues. The CDR3 region has the DNA TGTGCCAGCAGTCCCCGGGGAGGGCTAGGCTACACCTTC. It translates to CASSPRGGLGYTF.

CDR3 in amino acids: CASSLRTSGLQETQYF. The CDR3 nucleotides are TGTGCCAGCAGTTTAAGGACTAGCGGACTTCAAGAGACCCAGTACTTC. The chain carries TRBV27 and TRBJ2-5; 10 bases map to TRBD2. V shed 2 bases and J 2 bases; nucleotides not matched to a gene: 5. Germline lookup yields CDR1 MNHEY and CDR2 SMNVEV (reference sequence). This CDR3 spans 16 amino acids.

The chain has TRBV6-6 and TRBJ1-2; no clear D gene. Trimming removed 6 bases at V and 6 bases at J, with 14 bases between. This CDR3 spans 13 amino acids. Germline V gene data show CDR1 as MNHNY and CDR2 as SVGAGI (reference sequence). DNA of the CDR3: TGTGCCAGCAGAACTCCAAGCCAGGATGGCTACACCTTC. Protein: CASRTPSQDGYTF.

This chain uses TRBV28 with TRBJ2-1, with a weak D call TRBD1 (6 bases). Germline lookup yields CDR1 MDHEN and CDR2 SYDVKM. Trimming removed 5 bases at V and 4 bases at J, with 18 bases between. The length of the CDR3 is 16 residues. CDR3 nucleotides: TGTGCCAGCAGTACCCAGCAGGGGACGATATACAATGAGCAGTTCTTC. This sequence encodes CASSTQQGTIYNEQFF.

This clone was observed a few times. The chain recombines TRBV7-9 with TRBJ2-7, with 11 bases matching TRBD2. With V trimmed by 4 bases and J by 0 bases, 5 bases remained unmatched. The CDR3 is 16 amino acids. Looked up from germline, CDR1 is SEHNR and CDR2 is FQNEAQ (reference sequence). This CDR3 reads CASSWPLAGGSYEQYF. In nucleotides, the CDR3 is TGTGCCAGCAGCTGGCCCCTAGCGGGAGGCTCCTACGAGCAGTACTTC.

This sequence joins TRBV6-5 and TRBJ1-5; D not resolved. CDR3 length: 13 residues. CDR1 and CDR2 from the germline V gene are MNHEY and SVGAGI. V dropped 6 bases and J dropped 7 bases, with 13 bases sitting between them. This CDR3 is CASRVRSGQPQHF. CDR3 DNA: TGTGCCAGCAGGGTCCGGTCCGGGCAGCCCCAGCATTTT.

The rearrangement uses TRBV18 and TRBJ1-6; D may be TRBD1 (6 bases). Trimming removed 1 base from V and 4 bases from J, with 11 bases in between. Germline loops: CDR1 KGHSH, CDR2 LQKENI. The CDR3 spans 16 residues. CDR3 in amino acids: CASSPLGQIYNSPLHF. The CDR3 region has the DNA TGTGCCAGCTCACCACTCGGACAGATTTATAATTCACCCCTCCACTTT.

The rearrangement links TRBV18 to TRBJ2-1; maybe TRBD1 (6 bases). Germline assignment: CDR1 KGHSH and CDR2 LQKENI. There are 17 residues in the CDR3. Trimming took 4 bases from V and 0 from J, leaving 16 bases between them. The CDR3 here is CASSRSVQGSSYNEQFF. The CDR3 DNA follows: TGTGCCAGCTCACGGTCGGTACAGGGCAGCTCCTACAATGAGCAGTTCTTC.

This clone was detected once. V and J are TRBV18 and TRBJ2-1; 11 bases fit TRBD1. CDR3 length: 16 amino acids. Per the germline V gene, CDR1 is KGHSH and CDR2 is LQKENI. J was trimmed by 9 bases and V by 6 bases; bases with no gene match: 13. For the CDR3, the DNA is TGTGCCAGCTCTCCTTTGGACAGGGGGCAAGATAGTGAGCAGTTCTTC. It specifies CASSPLDRGQDSEQFF. Looking up the rest from reference TRBV18 and TRBJ2-1 gives the full variable domain: NAGVMQNPRHLVRRRGQEARLRCSPMKGHSHVYWYRQLPEEGLKFMVYLQKENIIDESGMPKERFSAEFPKEGPSILRIQQVVRGDSAAYFCASSPLDRGQDSEQFFGPGTRLTVL.

This sequence joins TRBV19 and TRBJ1-2; 9 bases are a match to TRBD1. This CDR3 region has 14 residues. V shed 5 bases and J 2 bases; nucleotides not matched to a gene: 3. The germline V gene has CDR1 LNHDA and CDR2 SQIVND (reference sequence). The CDR3 spells CASSLGTGNYGYTF. DNA of the CDR3: TGTGCCAGTAGTCTTGGGACAGGGAACTATGGCTACACCTTC.

The chain has TRBV7-3 and TRBJ2-5; 12 bases are shared with TRBD2. CDR1 and CDR2 from the germline V gene are SGHTA and FQGTGA. There are 17 residues in the CDR3. V lost 5 bases, J lost 3 bases, and 10 bases stayed unmatched. The CDR3 loop is CASSLGLAGTPKETQYF. CDR3 nucleotides: TGTGCCAGCAGCCTAGGACTAGCGGGGACTCCTAAAGAGACCCAGTACTTC. Full variable domain (missing parts from reference TRBV7-3 and TRBJ2-5): GAGVSQTPSNKVTEKGKYVELRCDPISGHTALYWYRQSLGQGPEFLIYFQGTGAADDSGLPNDRFFAVRPEGSVSTLKIQRTERGDSAVYLCASSLGLAGTPKETQYFGPGTRLLVL.

The rearrangement joins TRBV2 to TRBJ1-1, with D hard to call. The V and J ends lost 6 bases and 6 bases respectively, with 14 bases between them. The CDR3 runs to 13 residues. CDR1 SNHLY and CDR2 FYNNEI come from the germline V gene. As DNA, the CDR3 is TGTGCCAGCAGCCCGGGAACAAGAGCTGAAGCTTTCTTT. Its translation is CASSPGTRAEAFF.

The rearrangement uses TRBV7-3 and TRBJ2-7, with TRBD1 identical over 9 bases. In germline, CDR1 is SGHTA, CDR2 FQGTGA. V lost 5 bases and J lost 1; bases outside the gene matches: 6. The CDR3 totals 15 residues. CDR3 sequence: CASSRTGDRSYEQYF. CDR3 bases: TGTGCCAGCAGCCGGACAGGGGACAGGTCCTACGAGCAGTACTTC.

As to this clone: Other DNA sequences in this sample translate to the same CDR3. The CDR3 loop reads CAWSRQGGQPQHF. For the CDR3, the DNA is TGTGCCTGGAGTAGACAGGGGGGTCAGCCCCAGCATTTT. The chain combines TRBV30 with TRBJ1-5; 9 nucleotides agree with TRBD1. V was clipped by 2 bases and J by 6 bases; unmatched bases: 2. Germline loops: CDR1 GTSNPN, CDR2 SVGIG (reference sequence). The CDR3 sequence is 13 residues long.

This clone was seen only once. V usage is TRBV3-1 (or the pseudogene TRBV3-2) and J usage is TRBJ1-6; D possibly corresponds to TRBD1 (6 bases). The CDR3 spans 15 residues. Germline V gene sequence: CDR1 LGHDT, CDR2 YNNKEL (reference sequence). V was shortened by 2 bases and J by 10 bases, with 15 bases between the two germline ends. The CDR3 reads CASSQRAGDGSPLHF. CDR3 nucleotide sequence: TGTGCCAGCAGCCAAAGGGCAGGGGATGGATCACCCCTCCACTTT.

The V call is TRBV7-6, the J call TRBJ2-1; tentatively, D is TRBD1 (6 bases). The CDR3 runs to 13 residues. CDR1 is SGHVS, CDR2 FNYEAQ, per germline. V lost 5 bases and J 5 bases, leaving 10 bases between the germline ends. The CDR3 protein is CASSQWTDNEQFF. In nucleotides, the CDR3 is TGTGCCAGCAGCCAGTGGACAGACAATGAGCAGTTCTTC.

Notes on this clone: At one end, the junction sequence differs from germline, possibly due to a read error. The CDR3 here is CASSQNGLAERVF. CDR3 DNA sequence: TGCGCCAGCAGCCAAAATGGACTAGCGGAACGCGTCTTC. This chain connects TRBV4-3 to TRBJ2-1, with 10 bases aligning to TRBD2. The length of the CDR3 is 13 residues. CDR1 and CDR2 (germline): LGHNA, YSLEER.

This clone showed up just once. The rearrangement joins TRBV5-4 to TRBJ2-3; D may be TRBD1 (6 bases). V lost 5 bases to trimming and J lost 5 bases, with 15 bases between them. This CDR3 spans 14 amino acids. Germline CDR1 SGHNT, CDR2 YYREEE (reference sequence). CDR3 sequence: CASRAGGAKDTQYF. The CDR3 DNA sequence: TGTGCCAGCAGAGCTGGGGGCGCGAAAGATACGCAGTATTTT. Using reference TRBV5-4 and TRBJ2-3 for the parts outside the CDR3, the full variable domain is ETGVTQSPTHLIKTRGQQVTLRCSSQSGHNTVSWYQQALGQGPQFIFQYYREEENGRGNFPPRFSGLQFPNYSSELNVNALELDDSALYLCASRAGGAKDTQYFGPGTRLTVL.

This chain links TRBV4-3 with TRBJ2-1; tentative D call: TRBD2 (5 bases). CDR1 is LGHNA, CDR2 YSLEER, per germline. CDR3 size: 13 residues. V was shortened by 4 bases and J by 7 bases, with 11 bases between the two germline ends. The CDR3 DNA reads as TGCGCCAGCAGCCCCTCCTGGACTAATGAGCAGTTCTTC. It specifies CASSPSWTNEQFF.

V gene TRBV6-1 combines with J gene TRBJ1-5; 8 bases line up with TRBD1. The germline V gene has CDR1 MNHNS and CDR2 SASEGT. The CDR3 runs to 15 residues. Trimming removed 2 bases from V and 6 bases from J; junction bases left unmatched: 6. CDR3 amino acids: CASSERTGYGQPQHF. CDR3 DNA: TGTGCCAGCAGTGAAAGGACAGGGTACGGTCAGCCCCAGCATTTT.

This clone was seen a single time. The chain is built from TRBV11-2 and TRBJ1-5; D is uncertain. The germline V and J ends were trimmed by 5 bases and 0 bases, with 20 bases remaining between them. CDR3 length: 18 amino acids. Germline assignment: CDR1 SGHAT and CDR2 FQNNGV. The CDR3 DNA reads as TGTGCCAGCAGCGAGGGAGGGTATAGGAGGAATAGCAATCAGCCCCAGCATTTT. Its translation is CASSEGGYRRNSNQPQHF.

The gene calls are TRBV19 and TRBJ2-2; D perhaps matches TRBD1 (6 bases). This CDR3 spans 15 amino acids. Germline V CDR1 and CDR2: LNHDA, SQIVND (reference sequence). Trimming left V 5 bases short and J 4 bases short, with 14 bases between. The CDR3 region is CASSATGLLTGELFF. In DNA form, the CDR3 reads TGTGCCAGTAGTGCCACAGGGCTTCTCACCGGGGAGCTGTTTTTT.

This clone came up once. The rearrangement links TRBV7-2 to TRBJ2-2; 9 bases map to TRBD2. Germline trimming cut 2 bases from V and 4 bases from J; bases unmatched to any gene: 14. Per germline, CDR1 SGHTA and CDR2 FQGNSA. This CDR3 has 19 residues. CDR3 amino acids: CASSLNPSGAGGPTGELFF. CDR3 DNA sequence: TGTGCCAGCAGCTTAAATCCCTCCGGAGCGGGAGGACCCACCGGGGAGCTGTTTTTT.